The text below deals with one T cell receptor (beta chain). The data belong to a study of early stage breast cancer tumors. Each sample had two DNA replicates, 0.5 ug blood or around 1.4 ug tissue. Clones were read by immunoSEQ multiplex PCR, and TCRdb kept only the in-frame ones, dropping some. Seen here are about 69,000 clones, approximately 80% observed once, and the top ten hold 4% to 5%. Germline V gene data show CDR1 as MDHEN and CDR2 as SYDVKM. The ends were cut back, 4 bases at V and 0 bases at J, with 7 bases in the middle. The CDR3 extends over 13 amino acids. The chain is built from TRBV28 and TRBJ2-7, with D uncertain. Sequencing was performed on blood. This receptor was obtained from a person between 35 and 49 years old with breast cancer. CDR3 sequence: CASSYTNSYEQYF. The CDR3 bases are TGTGCCAGCAGTTACACAAACTCCTACGAGCAGTACTTC.